The text below deals with one T cell receptor (beta chain). No antigen is known for it. The data originate from a study of CD8+ T cells in alopecia areata. About the research overall: It was oral tofacitinib, at 5 to 10 mg twice daily, that treated patients received. Findings of the study overall: In scalp and blood, many expanded lesional clones persisted during tofacitinib. Higher clonality was seen in lesional scalp than in normal scalp, especially in alopecia totalis/universalis. Although TCR sharing was seen in mice, sharing across patients was less clear, possibly for HLA-related reasons.

Once RNA had been extracted, it was reverse transcribed into cDNA to act as the sequencing template. Profiling relied on immunoSEQ multiplex PCR, and the TCRdb table lists in-frame clones only, not all of them. The sample holds some 220,000 clones; more than 45% are singletons and the top ten take around 1.4%. Germline values: CDR1 SGDLS, CDR2 YYNGEE. J lost 4 bases, V lost 2 bases, and 1 base had no gene match. The CDR3 has 13 residues. Documented treatment: oral pan-JAK inhibitor, 5-10 mg twice daily. The V call is TRBV9, the J call TRBJ1-1; 8 nucleotides line up with TRBD1. This TCR was recovered from a human donor with alopecia areata. The material sequenced was CD4+ T cells sorted from blood, taken at week 4, from a patient treated with tofacitinib. CDR3 DNA: TGTGCCAGCAGCGTCGACAGGGGCACTGAAGCTTTCTTT. Encoded protein: CASSVDRGTEAFF. The variable domain in full, completed from reference TRBV9 and TRBJ1-1, reads DSGVTQTPKHLITATGQRVTLRCSPRSGDLSVYWYQQSLDQGLQFLIQYYNGEERAKGNILERFSAQQFPDLHSELNLSSLELGDSALYFCASSVDRGTEAFFGQGTRLTVV.